The 3 T cell receptor beta chains presented below share a single source sample, sequenced in a study of cytotoxic CD8 clonotypes in ibrutinib-treated CLL. Sequencing was performed with immunoSEQ multiplex PCR; in TCRdb, only in-frame clones are kept and a portion is missing. Among over 75,000 clones listed, approximately 82% were seen once. The material sequenced was PBMCs, taken after 12 months of ibrutinib treatment. These receptors were collected from a human donor with chronic lymphocytic leukemia.

The chain uses TRBV5-6 and TRBJ2-1, with a possible D match to TRBD1 (5 bases). Per germline, CDR1 SGHDT and CDR2 YYEEEE. This CDR3 contains 15 residues. V lost 1 base and J 5 bases, leaving 13 bases between the germline ends. This CDR3 is CASSLPKRRDNEQFF. The CDR3 DNA follows: TGTGCCAGCAGCTTGCCTAAACGCAGGGACAATGAGCAGTTCTTC. The whole variable domain, filled in from reference TRBV5-6 and TRBJ2-1, reads DAGVTQSPTHLIKTRGQQVTLRCSPKSGHDTVSWYQQALGQGPQFIFQYYEEEERQRGNFPDRFSGHQFPNYSSELNVNALLLGDSALYLCASSLPKRRDNEQFFGPGTRLTVL.

The count of this clone is one. The J gene is TRBJ2-3, the V gene TRBV5-1, with D hard to call. Germline-derived CDR1 and CDR2 are SGHRS and YFSETQ. The CDR3 contains 14 residues. Trimming left V 0 bases short and J 6 bases short, with 11 bases between. CDR3 bases: TGCGCCAGCAGCTTGGCTGCTCGCCCGGATACGCAGTATTTT. Its translation is CASSLAARPDTQYF.

The chain carries TRBV29-1 and TRBJ2-6, with D hard to call. The CDR3 consists of 14 residues. V gave up 5 bases and J gave up 4 bases, with 12 bases separating them. Germline V gives CDR1 SQVTM, CDR2 ANQGSEA. The CDR3 here is CSVPVGTGANVLTF. In nucleotides, the CDR3 is TGCAGCGTTCCCGTTGGAACCGGGGCCAACGTCCTGACTTTC.